One sample yielded the 4 T cell receptor beta chains listed below, sequenced in a study of response to subunit inactivated influenza vaccine. TCRdb itself ran the RT-PCR reads through MiXCR, one entry per CDR3 protein. In the table there are more than 450,000 distinct CDR3 sequences, 11% of which are singletons. In addition, the sample was reused for a study of T cells expressing NK-cell markers. From that report: Production of TCR beta cDNA relied on 5'RACE template switching with UMIs.

The starting material was PBMCs from blood, obtained on the day of vaccination. All receptors come from a man over 45 who received an inactivated influenza vaccine.

The chain combines TRBV27 with TRBJ2-1; 10 bases match TRBD2. CDR3 length: 15 residues. Germline CDR1 MNHEY, CDR2 SMNVEV (reference sequence). V shed 1 base and J 5 bases; nucleotides not matched to a gene: 2. DNA for the CDR3: TGTGCCAGCAGTTTATATAGCGGGAGGAACAATGAGCAGTTCTTC. It codes for CASSLYSGRNNEQFF.

This clonotype was observed a handful of times. V is TRBV6-1 and J is TRBJ1-2; D is uncertain. Trimming removed 6 bases at V and 8 bases at J, with 16 bases between. Germline lookup yields CDR1 MNHNS and CDR2 SASEGT. The CDR3 is 13 residues long. The CDR3 is CASRDPNLRGYTF. The CDR3 DNA sequence: TGTGCCAGCAGGGATCCGAACCTTCGGGGCTACACCTTC.

The rearrangement joins TRBV10-3 to TRBJ1-1; D not resolved. V lost 0 bases and J lost 1, with 3 bases in between. The CDR3 loop spans 13 amino acids. The germline CDR1 and CDR2 sequences are ENHRY and SYGVKD. The CDR3 here is CAISESANTEAFF. The CDR3 nucleotides read TGTGCCATCAGTGAGTCGGCGAACACTGAAGCTTTCTTT.

The rearrangement uses TRBV10-3 and TRBJ2-7; 8 positions match TRBD2. Trimming cost V 5 bases and J 0 bases; bases outside gene matches: 6. This CDR3 is 15 amino acids long. CDR1 and CDR2 from the germline V gene are ENHRY and SYGVKD. The CDR3 sequence is CAISNSGTTSYEQYF. In DNA, the CDR3 is TGTGCCATCAGTAATAGCGGGACCACCTCCTACGAGCAGTACTTC.